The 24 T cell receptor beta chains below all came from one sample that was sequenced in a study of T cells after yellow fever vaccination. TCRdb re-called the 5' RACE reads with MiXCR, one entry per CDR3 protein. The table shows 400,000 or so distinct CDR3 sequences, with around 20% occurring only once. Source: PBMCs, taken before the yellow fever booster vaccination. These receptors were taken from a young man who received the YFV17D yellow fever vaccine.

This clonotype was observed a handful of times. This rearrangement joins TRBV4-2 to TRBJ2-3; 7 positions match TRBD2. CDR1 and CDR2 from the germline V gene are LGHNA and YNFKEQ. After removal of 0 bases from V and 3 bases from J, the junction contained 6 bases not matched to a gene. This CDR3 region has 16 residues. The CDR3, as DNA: TGTGCCAGCAGCCAAGATGGGCTGGGACTAACAGATACGCAGTATTTT. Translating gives CASSQDGLGLTDTQYF.

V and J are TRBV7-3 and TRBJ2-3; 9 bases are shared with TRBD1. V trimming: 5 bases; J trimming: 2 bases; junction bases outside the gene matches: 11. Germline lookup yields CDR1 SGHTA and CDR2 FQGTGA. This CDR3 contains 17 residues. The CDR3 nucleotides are TGTGCCAGCAGCCCCCGCCCGGACAGGGGTCCCACAGATACGCAGTATTTT. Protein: CASSPRPDRGPTDTQYF.

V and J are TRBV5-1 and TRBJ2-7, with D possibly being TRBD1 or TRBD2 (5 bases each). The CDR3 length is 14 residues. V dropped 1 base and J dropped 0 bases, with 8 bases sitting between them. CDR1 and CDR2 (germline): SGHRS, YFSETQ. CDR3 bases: TGCGCCAGCAGCTTGAACGGGGCCTCCTACGAGCAGTACTTC. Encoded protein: CASSLNGASYEQYF.

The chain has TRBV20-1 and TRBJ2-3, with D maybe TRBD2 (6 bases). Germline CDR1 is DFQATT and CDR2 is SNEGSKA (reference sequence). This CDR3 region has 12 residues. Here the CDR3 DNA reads TGCTCCTGGTGGCGGGGCGGGGATACGCAGTATTTT. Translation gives CSWWRGGDTQYF.

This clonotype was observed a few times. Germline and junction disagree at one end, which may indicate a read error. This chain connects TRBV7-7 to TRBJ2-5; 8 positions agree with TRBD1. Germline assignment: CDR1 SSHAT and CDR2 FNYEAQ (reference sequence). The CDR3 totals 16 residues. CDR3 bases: TGTGCTAGCAGCTTAAGCCGGACAGGGAAAGGGGAGACCCAGTACTTC. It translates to CASSLSRTGKGETQYF.

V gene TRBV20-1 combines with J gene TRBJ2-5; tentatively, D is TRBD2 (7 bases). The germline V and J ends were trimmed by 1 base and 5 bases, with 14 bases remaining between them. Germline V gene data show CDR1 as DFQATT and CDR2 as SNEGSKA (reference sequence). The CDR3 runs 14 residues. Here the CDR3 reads CSARAPGGLETQYF. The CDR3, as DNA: TGCAGTGCTAGAGCGCCCGGGGGGCTGGAGACCCAGTACTTC.

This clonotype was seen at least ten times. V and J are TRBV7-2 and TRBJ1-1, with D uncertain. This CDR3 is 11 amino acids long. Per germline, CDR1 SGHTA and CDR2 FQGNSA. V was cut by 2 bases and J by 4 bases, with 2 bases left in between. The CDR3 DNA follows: TGTGCCAGCAGCTTACGCACTGAAGCTTTCTTT. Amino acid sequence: CASSLRTEAFF.

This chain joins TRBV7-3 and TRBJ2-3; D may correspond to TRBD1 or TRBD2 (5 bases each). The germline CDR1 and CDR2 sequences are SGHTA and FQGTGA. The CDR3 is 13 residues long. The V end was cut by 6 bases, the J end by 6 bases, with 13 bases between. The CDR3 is CASRSLGADTQYF. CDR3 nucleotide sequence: TGTGCCAGCAGGAGCCTCGGGGCGGATACGCAGTATTTT.

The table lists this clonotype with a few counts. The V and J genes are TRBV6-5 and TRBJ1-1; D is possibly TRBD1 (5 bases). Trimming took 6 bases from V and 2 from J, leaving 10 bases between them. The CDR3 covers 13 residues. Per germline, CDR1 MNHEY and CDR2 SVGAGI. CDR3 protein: CASRRQLNTEAFF. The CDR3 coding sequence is TGTGCCAGCAGACGACAGTTAAACACTGAAGCTTTCTTT.

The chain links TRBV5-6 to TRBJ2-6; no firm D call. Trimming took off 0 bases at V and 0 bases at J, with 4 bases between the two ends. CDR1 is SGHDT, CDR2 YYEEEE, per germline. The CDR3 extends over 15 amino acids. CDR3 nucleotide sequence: TGTGCCAGCAGCTTGGAGCACTCTGGGGCCAACGTCCTGACTTTC. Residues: CASSLEHSGANVLTF. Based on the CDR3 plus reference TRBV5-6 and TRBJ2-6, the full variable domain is DAGVTQSPTHLIKTRGQQVTLRCSPKSGHDTVSWYQQALGQGPQFIFQYYEEEERQRGNFPDRFSGHQFPNYSSELNVNALLLGDSALYLCASSLEHSGANVLTFGAGSRLTVL.

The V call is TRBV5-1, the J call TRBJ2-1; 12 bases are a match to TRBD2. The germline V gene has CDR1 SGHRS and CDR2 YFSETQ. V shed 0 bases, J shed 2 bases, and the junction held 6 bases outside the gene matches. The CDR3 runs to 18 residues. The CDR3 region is CASSLGLAGDPPYNEQFF. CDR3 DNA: TGCGCCAGCAGCTTGGGACTAGCGGGGGACCCACCCTACAATGAGCAGTTCTTC.

CDR3 in amino acids: CASSSDRGIHYQPQHF. The DNA for the CDR3 is TGTGCCAGCAGTTCTGACAGGGGGATACATTATCAGCCCCAGCATTTT. V gene TRBV6-6 combines with J gene TRBJ1-5; 9 bases align to TRBD1. The CDR3 length is 16 residues. After removal of 4 bases from V and 5 bases from J, the junction contained 9 bases not matched to a gene. Germline V gives CDR1 MNHNY, CDR2 SVGAGI (reference sequence).

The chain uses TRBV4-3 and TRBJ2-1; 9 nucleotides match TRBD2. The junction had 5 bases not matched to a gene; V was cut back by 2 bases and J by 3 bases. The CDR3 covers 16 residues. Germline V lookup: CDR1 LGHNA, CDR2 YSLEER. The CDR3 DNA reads TGCGCCAGCAGCCAATGGGCGGGGGGGATCTACAATGAGCAGTTCTTC. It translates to CASSQWAGGIYNEQFF.

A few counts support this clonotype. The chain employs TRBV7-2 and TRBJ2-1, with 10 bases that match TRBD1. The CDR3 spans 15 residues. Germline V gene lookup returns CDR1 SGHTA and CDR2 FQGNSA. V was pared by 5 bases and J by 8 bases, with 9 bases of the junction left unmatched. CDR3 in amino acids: CASSARDRGHHEQFF. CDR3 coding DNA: TGTGCCAGCAGCGCCCGGGACAGGGGACACCATGAGCAGTTCTTC.

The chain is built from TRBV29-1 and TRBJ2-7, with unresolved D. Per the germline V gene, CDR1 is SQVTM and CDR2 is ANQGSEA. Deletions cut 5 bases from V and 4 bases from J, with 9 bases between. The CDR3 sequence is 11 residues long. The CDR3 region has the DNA TGCAGCGTTTCAGGAGATTACGAGCAGTACTTC. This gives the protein CSVSGDYEQYF.

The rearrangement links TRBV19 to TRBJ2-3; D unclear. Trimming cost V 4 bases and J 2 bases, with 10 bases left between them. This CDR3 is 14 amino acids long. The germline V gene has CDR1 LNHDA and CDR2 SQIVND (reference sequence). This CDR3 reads CASSKGQDTDTQYF. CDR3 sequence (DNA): TGTGCCAGTAGTAAGGGCCAGGACACAGATACGCAGTATTTT.

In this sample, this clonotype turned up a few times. CDR3 sequence: CASSLAGVKGNTIYF. CDR3 coding DNA: TGTGCCAGCAGCTTAGCCGGGGTTAAGGGGAACACCATATATTTT. The chain uses TRBV7-2 and TRBJ1-3; perhaps TRBD1 as D (5 bases). Germline V gene lookup returns CDR1 SGHTA and CDR2 FQGNSA. This CDR3 spans 15 amino acids. With 0 bases removed from V and 7 bases from J, the gap between germline ends came to 13 bases.

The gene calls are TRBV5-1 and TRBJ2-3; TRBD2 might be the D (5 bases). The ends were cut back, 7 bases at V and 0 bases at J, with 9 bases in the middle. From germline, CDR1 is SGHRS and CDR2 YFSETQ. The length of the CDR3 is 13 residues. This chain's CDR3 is CASVGLSTDTQYF. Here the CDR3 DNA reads TGCGCCAGCGTCGGACTTAGCACAGATACGCAGTATTTT.

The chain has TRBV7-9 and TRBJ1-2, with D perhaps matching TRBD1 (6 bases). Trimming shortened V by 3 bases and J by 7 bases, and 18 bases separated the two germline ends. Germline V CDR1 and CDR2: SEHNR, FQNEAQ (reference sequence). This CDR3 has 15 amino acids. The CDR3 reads CASSFPMRGLGGYTF. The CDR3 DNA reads TGTGCCAGCAGCTTCCCCATGAGGGGGTTGGGTGGCTACACCTTC.

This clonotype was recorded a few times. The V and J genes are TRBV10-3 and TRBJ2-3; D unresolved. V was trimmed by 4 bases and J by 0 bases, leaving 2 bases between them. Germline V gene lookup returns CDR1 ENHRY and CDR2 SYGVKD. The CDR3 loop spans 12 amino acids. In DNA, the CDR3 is TGTGCCATCAGTGGTAGCACAGATACGCAGTATTTT. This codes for CAISGSTDTQYF.

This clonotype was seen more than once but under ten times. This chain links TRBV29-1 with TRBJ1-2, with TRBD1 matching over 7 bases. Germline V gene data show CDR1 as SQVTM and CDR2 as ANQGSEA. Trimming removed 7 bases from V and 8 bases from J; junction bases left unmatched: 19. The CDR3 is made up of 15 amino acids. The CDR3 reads CSARPSTGRSNGYTF. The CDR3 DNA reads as TGCAGCGCCCGACCTTCGACAGGGAGATCTAACGGCTACACCTTC. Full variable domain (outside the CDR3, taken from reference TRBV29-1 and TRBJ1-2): SAVISQKPSRDICQRGTSLTIQCQVDSQVTMMFWYRQQPGQSLTLIATANQGSEATYESGFVIDKFPISRPNLTFSTLTVSNMSPEDSSIYLCSARPSTGRSNGYTFGSGTRLTVV.

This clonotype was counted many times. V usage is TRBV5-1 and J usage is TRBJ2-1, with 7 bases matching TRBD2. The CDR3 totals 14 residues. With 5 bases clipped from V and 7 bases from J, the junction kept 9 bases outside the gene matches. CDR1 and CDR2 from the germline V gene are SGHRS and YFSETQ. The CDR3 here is CASSPWGGMNEQFF. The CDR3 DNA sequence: TGCGCCAGCAGTCCATGGGGGGGTATGAATGAGCAGTTCTTC.

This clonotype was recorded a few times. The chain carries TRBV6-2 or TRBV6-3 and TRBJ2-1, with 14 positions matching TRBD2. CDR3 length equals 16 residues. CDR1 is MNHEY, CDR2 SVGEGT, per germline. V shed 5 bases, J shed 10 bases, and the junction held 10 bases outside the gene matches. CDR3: CASSSGLAGGWGEQFF. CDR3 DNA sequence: TGTGCCAGCAGTAGCGGACTAGCGGGGGGCTGGGGGGAGCAGTTCTTC.

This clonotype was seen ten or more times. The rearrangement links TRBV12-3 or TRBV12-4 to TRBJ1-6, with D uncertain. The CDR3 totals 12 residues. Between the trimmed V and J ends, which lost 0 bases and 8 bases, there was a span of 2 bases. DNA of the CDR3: TGTGCCAGCAGTTTAGCAGATTCACCCCTCCACTTT. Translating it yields CASSLADSPLHF.